The rows below give T cell receptor beta chains drawn from one sample of a study of T cells in Graves' hyperthyroidism and ophthalmopathy. TCRdb passed the multiplex PCR reads through MiXCR, listing each CDR3 protein once. The table shows approximately 600,000 distinct CDR3 sequences, with around 15% occurring only once. Input material: blood. These receptors were taken from a woman aged 25 to 45 with Graves' hyperthyroidism. CDR3s include the opening cysteine and the closing phenylalanine or tryptophan. Fields, in order: clone size, J gene, V gene, D gene, CDR3 DNA, CDR3 protein. The D gene is left open where the match is weak. Not all rows give a size; the values are once, few, many and, for expanded clones, a class.

.,TRBJ2-5,TRBV11-2,TRBD2,TGTGCCAGCAGCCCCGGCTCCGGGAGGGTACAAGAGACCCAGTACTTC,CASSPGSGRVQETQYF
many,TRBJ1-1,TRBV28,.,TGTGCCAGCACGTCCTTCGCCGACAGGCAAGCTTTCTTT,CASTSFADRQAFF
many,TRBJ1-3,TRBV11-3,.,TGTGCCAGCAGAAGGGAATCTGGAAACACCATATATTTT,CASRRESGNTIYF
many,TRBJ1-5,TRBV5-6,.,TGTGCCAGCAGTTTAGGAGGGACAAATCAGCCCCAGCATTTT,CASSLGGTNQPQHF
many,TRBJ2-7,TRBV6-2/TRBV6-3,TRBD1,TGTGCCAGCAGCCCCCGGGACAGGGGGCTTGGCGAGCAGTACTTC,CASSPRDRGLGEQYF
many,TRBJ1-1,TRBV6-1,.,TGTGCCAGCGGTGAGACAGGTAATACTGAAGCTTTCTTT,CASGETGNTEAFF
many,TRBJ2-7,TRBV7-2,TRBD2,TGTGCCAGCAGCCAGCTAGCGGGAGCGGCCGAGCAGTACTTC,CASSQLAGAAEQYF
many,TRBJ2-7,TRBV5-1,.,TGCGCCAGCAGCTTTGGGCTCTACGAGCAGTACTTC,CASSFGLYEQYF
.,TRBJ1-5,TRBV7-2,.,TGTGCCAGCAGCTTTCAGGTGTGGCCCCAGCATTTT,CASSFQVWPQHF
many,TRBJ1-1,TRBV6-1,.,TGTGCCAGCTTTGACGTCGGGGTAACTGAAGCTTTCTTT,CASFDVGVTEAFF
many,TRBJ1-5,TRBV2,.,TGTGCCAGCGGAGGGGGGGAGACGCGGGTGGAACATTTT,CASGGGETRVEHF
.,TRBJ2-7,TRBV4-1,.,TGCGCCAGCAGCCAACAGTTAAGGACAGTGGAATCCTACGAGCAGTACTTC,CASSQQLRTVESYEQYF
few,TRBJ1-2,TRBV11-2,.,TGTGCCAGCAGTTCCCTCAACAGGGTTAGGGCTAACTATGGCTACACCTTC,CASSSLNRVRANYGYTF
many,TRBJ2-7,TRBV29-1,.,TGCAGCGTTGAAATGGGGTCCTACGAGCAGTACTTC,CSVEMGSYEQYF
many,TRBJ1-1,TRBV24-1,.,TGTGCCACCAGACAGAACACTGAAGCTTTCTTT,CATRQNTEAFF
.,TRBJ2-3,TRBV5-1,.,TGTGCCAGCAACCCACAGAGAACAGATACGCAGTATTTT,CASNPQRTDTQYF
.,TRBJ2-7,TRBV25-1,.,TGTGCCAGCAGTGCCACAAACGAGCAGTACTTC,CASSATNEQYF
many,TRBJ2-7,TRBV11-2,TRBD2,TGTGCCAGCAGCTTAGATGGGAGGGGCTTGGGCGAGCAGTACTTC,CASSLDGRGLGEQYF
many,TRBJ2-1,TRBV18,TRBD2,TGTGCCAGCAGCCCGGGGGGCAATGAGCAGTTCTTC,CASSPGGNEQFF
.,TRBJ2-3,TRBV11-3,.,TGTGCCAGCAGCTTTGGGCCGCTTGGAGATACGCAGTATTTT,CASSFGPLGDTQYF
few,TRBJ1-2,TRBV27,.,TGTGCCAGCCGAAAGCCCGCAGAGCCCCCATCTAACTATGGCTACACCTTC,CASRKPAEPPSNYGYTF
.,TRBJ2-1,TRBV5-5,TRBD2,TGTGCCAGCAGGCCAACACTAGCGGGAGGGGTCAATGAGCAGTTCTTC,CASRPTLAGGVNEQFF
.,TRBJ1-5,TRBV7-9,.,TGTGCCAGCAGCTTATCGGCCGGATATCAGCCCCAGCATTTT,CASSLSAGYQPQHF
.,TRBJ1-4,TRBV6-1,.,TGTGCCAGCAGTGAAATTTCCGGGGCTCTGAGGGAAAAACTGTTTTTT,CASSEISGALREKLFF
.,TRBJ1-4,TRBV7-2,.,TGTGCCAGCAGCTTAGCTCCAGGGATTAATGAAAAACTGTTTTTT,CASSLAPGINEKLFF
.,TRBJ1-6,TRBV7-9,.,TGTGCCAGCAAGAAGGGCAATTCACCCCTCCACTTT,CASKKGNSPLHF
.,TRBJ2-7,TRBV5-1,.,TGCGCCAGCAGCTTGGTGACAGGGAGGGAGCAGTACTTC,CASSLVTGREQYF
many,TRBJ2-1,TRBV29-1,.,TGCAGCGTTAGCTGGGGCTACAATGAGCAGTTCTTC,CSVSWGYNEQFF
.,TRBJ1-3,TRBV9,.,TGTGCCAGCAGCGGGGACGTCTCTGGAAACACCATATATTTT,CASSGDVSGNTIYF
many,TRBJ2-1,TRBV7-6,.,TGTGCCAGCAGCTTAACGAGGGAGGCTCACAATGAGCAGTTCTTC,CASSLTREAHNEQFF
few,TRBJ1-6,TRBV7-3,TRBD1,TGTGCCAGCAGCTCATTAGGACAGGGGGTTTCACCCCTCCACTTT,CASSSLGQGVSPLHF
many,TRBJ2-1,TRBV7-2,TRBD1,TGTGCCAGCAGCTTAGCCAGGGACAGAGCCTACAATGAGCAGTTCTTC,CASSLARDRAYNEQFF
few,TRBJ2-1,TRBV9,.,TGTGCCAGCAGCGTAGAGGGTTGGTGGGATGAGCAGTTCTTC,CASSVEGWWDEQFF
.,TRBJ2-1,TRBV5-6,.,TGTGCCAGCAAGGGGATTTCGGATGAGCAGTTCTTC,CASKGISDEQFF
.,TRBJ1-1,TRBV7-9,.,TGTGCCAGCAGCCCCCGTTCGACAGCGGGCACTGAAGCTTTCTTT,CASSPRSTAGTEAFF
few,TRBJ2-7,TRBV29-1,TRBD2,TGCAGCGTTGGGACTAGCGGGAGCTCCTACGAGCAGTACTTC,CSVGTSGSSYEQYF
many,TRBJ2-5,TRBV20-1,.,TGCAGTGCTAGGGCCAGGGAGACCCAGTACTTC,CSARARETQYF
many,TRBJ1-3,TRBV28,.,TGTGCCAGCACGCCCGGGAGCTCTGGAAACACCATATATTTT,CASTPGSSGNTIYF
few,TRBJ2-1,TRBV20-1,.,TGCAGTGCTAGAGGCCGGGAAAGGTCCTACAATGAGCAGTTCTTC,CSARGRERSYNEQFF
many,TRBJ2-7,TRBV6-2/TRBV6-3,.,TGTGCCAGCAGCCGAGACAGTTACGCCTCCCACGAGCAGTACTTC,CASSRDSYASHEQYF